A single sample gave rise to the 8 T cell receptor beta chains below, sequenced in a study of control samples from healthy donors and cancer patients. Profiled with immunoSEQ multiplex PCR; TCRdb holds only in-frame clones, not every one. The sample carries roughly 45,000 clones, about 86% recorded once. Sequenced sample: PBMCs. These receptor sequences come from a woman in her fifties or sixties with lung cancer.

The chain combines TRBV5-1 with TRBJ2-7; 9 bases are shared with TRBD2. Losses at the gene ends were 3 bases for V and 4 bases for J; bases not matched to a gene: 8. Germline CDR1 reads SGHRS; CDR2 reads YFSETQ. The CDR3 totals 15 residues. The CDR3 spells CASSSGSGGLYEQYF. The CDR3 DNA reads as TGCGCCAGCAGCTCCGGCAGCGGGGGGCTTTACGAGCAGTACTTC.

This clone was counted only a few times. The chain recombines TRBV6-6 with TRBJ2-7; TRBD2 might be the D (6 bases). Per germline, CDR1 MNHNY and CDR2 SVGAGI (reference sequence). V was clipped by 3 bases and J by 7 bases, with 16 bases between them. The CDR3 has 14 residues. The CDR3 nucleotides are TGTGCCAGCAGTTATATAGGAGGGTCGGGGGAGCAGTACTTC. As protein: CASSYIGGSGEQYF.

The V call is TRBV3-1 (or the pseudogene TRBV3-2), the J call TRBJ2-3, with 11 bases that match TRBD1. The V gene end was trimmed by 10 bases and the J gene end by 2 bases; junction bases not matched to a gene: 2. This CDR3 comprises 13 residues. Per the germline V gene, CDR1 is LGHDT and CDR2 is YNNKEL (reference sequence). The CDR3 region has the DNA TGTGCCACCGGACAGGGGGCCACAGATACGCAGTATTTT. Translated: CATGQGATDTQYF.

J is TRBJ1-5 and V is TRBV15, with TRBD1 matching over 10 bases. The CDR3 covers 15 residues. J lost 3 bases, V lost 3 bases, and 2 bases had no gene match. Germline V gene lookup returns CDR1 LNHNV and CDR2 YYDKDF (reference sequence). The CDR3 loop reads CATSRGQGPNQPQHF. In DNA form, the CDR3 reads TGTGCCACCAGCAGGGGACAGGGGCCCAATCAGCCCCAGCATTTT.

The chain is built from TRBV7-3 and TRBJ1-5; 8 bases are a match to TRBD1. The germline V gene has CDR1 SGHTA and CDR2 FQGTGA. This CDR3 spans 13 amino acids. After removal of 6 bases from V and 4 bases from J, the junction contained 2 bases not matched to a gene. The CDR3 DNA sequence: TGTGCCAGCAGTCGACAGGGGAATCAGCCCCAGCATTTT. Its translation is CASSRQGNQPQHF.

The chain recombines TRBV2 with TRBJ1-2, with D maybe TRBD1 (5 bases). The CDR3 length is 15 residues. The V end was cut by 2 bases, the J end by 0 bases, with 10 bases between. Per germline, CDR1 SNHLY and CDR2 FYNNEI. The CDR3 sequence: CASSELTASNYGYTF. CDR3 coding DNA: TGTGCCAGCAGTGAACTGACAGCTTCTAACTATGGCTACACCTTC.

The chain combines TRBV7-2 with TRBJ1-2; D not resolved. The length of the CDR3 is 13 residues. V was shortened by 1 base and J by 8 bases, with 11 bases between the two germline ends. Germline V lookup: CDR1 SGHTA, CDR2 FQGNSA. CDR3 in DNA: TGTGCCAGCAGCTTAGAGATGTTTTTCGGCTACACCTTC. It translates to CASSLEMFFGYTF.

The gene calls are TRBV7-3 and TRBJ1-5; unclear D gene. This CDR3 has 13 residues. Germline V gives CDR1 SGHTA, CDR2 FQGTGA. V lost 0 bases and J lost 6, with 6 bases in between. The CDR3 reads CASSLTEGQPQHF. The CDR3 nucleotides read TGTGCCAGCAGCTTAACGGAGGGTCAGCCCCAGCATTTT.